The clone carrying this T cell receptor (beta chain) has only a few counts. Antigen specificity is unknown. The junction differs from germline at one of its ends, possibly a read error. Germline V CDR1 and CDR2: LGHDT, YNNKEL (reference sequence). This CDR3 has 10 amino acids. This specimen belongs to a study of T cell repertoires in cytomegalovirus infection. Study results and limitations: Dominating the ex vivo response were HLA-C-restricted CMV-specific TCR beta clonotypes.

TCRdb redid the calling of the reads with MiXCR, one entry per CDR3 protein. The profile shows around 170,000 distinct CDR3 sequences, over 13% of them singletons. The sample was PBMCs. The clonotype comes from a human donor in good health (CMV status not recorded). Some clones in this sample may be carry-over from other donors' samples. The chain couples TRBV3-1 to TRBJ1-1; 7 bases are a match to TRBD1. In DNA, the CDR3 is TGTGCCAGCGGGACAGAGGGTGCGGTCTTT. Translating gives CASGTEGAVF.